This T cell receptor beta chain was recovered during a study of blood T cells in healthy people across ages. The study, taken as a whole, reports: Roughly linear age-related decline in beta diversity appeared, significant by age around 36.

Trimming took off 1 base at V and 9 bases at J, with 13 bases between the two ends. The CDR3 length is 14 residues. Germline V gene sequence: CDR1 SGHDN, CDR2 FVKESK. Concerning this clonotype: Its antigen is still unknown.

Alongside a J-beta primer mix, a sample-barcoded 5' primer served in a second PCR lasting roughly 7 to 12 cycles. The authors tagged each cDNA molecule using a template-switch adaptor with 12 random nucleotides. TCRdb re-analysed the 5' RACE reads in MiXCR, keeping a single row per CDR3 protein. The data contain 1.5 million to 2 million distinct CDR3 sequences, more than 35% of them singletons. The chain is built from TRBV14 and TRBJ2-1; D is possibly TRBD1 or TRBD2 (5 bases each). Material: blood. The sequence derives from a human donor in good health. The CDR3 region has the DNA TGTGCCAGCAGCCAAGGGTTCCGGGGCAGTGAGCAGTTCTTC. It codes for CASSQGFRGSEQFF.